This T cell receptor (beta chain) is from a study of shared clonotypes between healthy human individuals (dated by TCRdb to the early 2020s). With respect to the entire study: Three men and a couple of women, aged 18 to 49 years, made up the cohort. Between about 0.9 and 8.9 billion PBMCs per donor were obtained by leukapheresis. Libraries were prepared and TCR repertoires were sequenced by different laboratories using diverse techniques, in order to increase sequencing depth and limit assay-specific biases. For each donor, CD4 naive and CD4 memory were each given three plates, CD8 naive was given two plates, and CD8 memory was given one plate. To estimate repertoire size and how much clonotype sharing occurs between individuals, the study deeply sequenced the blood TCR repertoires of a handful of healthy adults.

Broader findings and caveats from the paper: Incomplete sequencing was indicated by rarefaction of sorted-subset datasets, despite the large sequencing depth. Sampling was restricted to blood, and TCR repertoires in tissue are likely to differ from TCR repertoires in blood. Based on pairwise subsampling, the degree of clonotype sharing among donors was expected to be affected by sequencing depth. Sharing across several donors was observed for roughly 5.4% of naive CD4, less than 4% of naive CD8, about 2.5% of memory CD4, and about 0.38% of memory CD8 clonotypes. Clonotypes shared by all four sorted-subset donors showed higher generation probabilities than non-shared clonotypes. Naive subsets generally had larger estimated clonotype richness than memory subsets. The small number of donors limited the genetic and exposure-history diversity represented.

The donors were healthy, HIV-negative adults who had no recently reported acute infections or vaccinations. Only Caucasian adults living in Nashville, Tennessee, USA were represented among the donors. Magnetic negative selection was used to enrich CD4+ T cells, after which naive cells were positively selected on CD45RA and the negative fraction became the memory subset. Blood was obtained by leukapheresis, after which PBMCs were separated by Ficoll-Histopaque density gradient centrifugation and cryopreserved in liquid nitrogen vapor phase. Analytical flow cytometry was used to check the purity and quantity of each magnetically sorted T cell population. Genomic DNA was isolated from every sorted fraction and measured by UV absorbance on a Nanodrop 2000c. Remarks on this clone: This receptor's antigen is unknown. Per-nucleotide qualities are absent, and no much larger clonotype sits a single base away.

TCR CDR3 regions were amplified from genomic DNA by multiplex PCR using the deep immunoSEQ assay. For each cell subset, the extracted genomic DNA was distributed evenly across all wells of several immunoSEQ 96-well plates, and each plate served as one replicate. For sorted subsets, each replicate PCR was loaded with about 0.2 ug genomic DNA, equivalent to 30,000 or so T cell genomes. The purified libraries were quantified using a Qubit 3.0 fluorometer, sized with a Bioanalyzer 2100, and then quantified again using the KAPA Library Quantification kit. Every immunoSEQ 96-well plate was sequenced on a separate single-read 150-cycle Illumina NextSeq 550 flow cell. Turning to the authors' computational methods: Because the immunoSEQ output held only junctional sequences and lacked quality scores, the filtering could not match the filtering applied to full-length reads. To assign V/J genes and CDR3, sequences were annotated against IMGT germline references using PyIR, a Python wrapper for IgBLAST v1.9. Reads were removed for weak V/J assignments (E-value above 1e-6), missing CDR3, stop codons, out-of-frame junctions, or ambiguous translated residues. V3J clonotypes were defined as sequences sharing the same inferred V gene, J gene, and CDR3 amino acid sequence. Percentage overlap between repertoires was calculated by dividing the number of shared unique clonotypes by the size of the smaller repertoire. Repertoire richness was assessed with RTK rarefaction, the Chao1 estimator, and Recon v2.1 estimates of unobserved clonotypes. Generation probabilities for all TCRbeta clonotypes obtained by the gDNA method from several donors were computed using OLGA. The table was pulled from immuneACCESS by TCRdb, which kept in-frame rearrangements only. Such tables lose some clones; where checked, under half of the loss comes from unresolved V genes, and the rest has no known cause. That table furnishes V, J and clone size, whereas the DNA furnished D and trimming. The sample table contains about 1 million clones; only one count was recorded for about 75% of them. About 1.5% of the sample is taken by the ten largest.

From the cysteine through the phenylalanine, the CDR3 covers 18 amino acids. Of the read, only the CDR3 DNA is kept; its 54 bases are in frame from base 1. In the germline V gene (reference sequence), CDR1 corresponds to LNHDA and CDR2 to SQIVND. V trim: 4 bases; J trim: 0 bases; unmatched bases: 12. The sequenced material came from memory CD4+ T cells sorted from blood. The label giving this sample's cell subset or site can be read as: CD45RA-negative fraction. This TCR came from a man younger than 35 in good health. The V and J segments used are TRBV19 and TRBJ2-1; 7 of the junction bases match TRBD1. The DNA reads as follows: TGTGCCAGTAGTAATTCCCGACAGGGACGAATCTCCTACAATGAGCAGTTCTTC. It encodes CASSNSRQGRISYNEQFF.